This TCR beta chain comes out of a study of post-analysis software for immune sequencing data. Looking at the study overall: Clinical courses comprised relapsing-remitting, secondary progressive and progressive-relapsing multiple sclerosis. Study-wide points: Patients carried several TRBV segments more frequently than controls did, and TRBV5-6, TRBV5-1 and TRBV20-1 were among them. Versus controls, multiple sclerosis patients showed significantly lower diversity (normalized Chao1).

This clonotype came up a few times. Its specificity is not known. Unique molecular identifiers were present in the TCR beta cDNA libraries. Some 500,000 cDNA molecules were recovered from an input of roughly 0.95 to 11 million T cells. TCRdb processed the PCR reads anew with MiXCR; each CDR3 protein has one entry. The sample lists 750,000 to 950,000 distinct CDR3 sequences; 53% were seen once. The CDR3 covers 13 residues. Germline V CDR1 and CDR2: DFQATT, SNEGSKA (reference sequence). Trimming cost V 0 bases and J 4 bases, with 7 bases left between them. The sequencing sample was made of blood. The sequence was obtained from a girl between 5 and 17 years old with multiple sclerosis. The chain joins TRBV20-1 to TRBJ2-1; D remains unclear. The CDR3 spells CSARDPRYNEQFF. In DNA form, the CDR3 reads TGCAGTGCTAGAGATCCCCGGTACAATGAGCAGTTCTTC.